One sample yielded the 2 T cell receptor beta chains listed below, sequenced in a study of shared clonotypes between healthy human individuals (TCRdb year 2020). The library was made by the immunoSEQ multiplex PCR assay. The source is immuneACCESS, and TCRdb retained only in-frame sequences with V and J called. Part of the clones is not carried over; for the studies checked, unresolved V genes explain less than half of this, and the remainder is unexplained. In all, the sample holds a few million clones, and 85% to 95% of those were seen once. The ten most abundant clones make up around 0.14% of the sample. Specimen: naive CD4+ T cells sorted from blood. Read against the paper, the sample's cell subset or site label means: CD45RA+ positively selected. The receptors derive from a man aged 18 to 29 in good health.

Regarding this clone: This CDR3 is also generated by other DNA sequences in the sample. The chain uses TRBV5-1 and TRBJ1-1; D is uncertain. The CDR3 sequence is 13 residues long. V dropped 0 bases and J dropped 2 bases, with 5 bases sitting between them. Germline CDR1 is SGHRS and CDR2 is YFSETQ. CDR3 sequence (DNA): TGCGCCAGCAGCTTGGACAGAAACACTGAAGCTTTCTTT. Its translation is CASSLDRNTEAFF.

A single count supports this clone. V usage is TRBV5-1 and J usage is TRBJ2-2; D might be TRBD2 (6 bases). The ends were cut back, 2 bases at V and 4 bases at J, with 9 bases in the middle. CDR3 length equals 14 residues. CDR1 and CDR2 (germline): SGHRS, YFSETQ. For the CDR3, the DNA is TGCGCCAGCAGCTTCGGAGGGATCACCGGGGAGCTGTTTTTT. Protein: CASSFGGITGELFF.